This T cell receptor (beta chain) was profiled in a study of blood T cell repertoires in COVID-19. The data were produced by immunoSEQ multiplex PCR, yet TCRdb's version contains in-frame clones alone and is incomplete. The sample contains roughly 110,000 clones, roughly 90% of which appear only once. Only a few counts were recorded for this clone. Other DNA variants within this sample encode the same CDR3. V was pared by 6 bases and J by 7 bases, with 4 bases of the junction left unmatched. CDR1 is SNHLY and CDR2 is FYNNEI in the germline V gene. CDR3 length: 14 amino acids. The specimen sequenced was peripheral blood. The V call is TRBV2, the J call TRBJ2-2; 11 nucleotides line up with TRBD1. This TCR derives from a man aged 40-49 years with active or convalescent COVID-19. CDR3 DNA sequence: TGTGCCAGCAGGGACAGGGGGCAAAGCGGGGAGCTGTTTTTT. This encodes CASRDRGQSGELFF. The variable domain in full, with the rest retrieved from reference TRBV2 and TRBJ2-2, is EPEVTQTPSHQVTQMGQEVILRCVPISNHLYFYWYRQILGQKVEFLVSFYNNEISEKSEIFDDQFSVERPDGSNFTLKIRSTKLEDSAMYFCASRDRGQSGELFFGEGSRLTVL.